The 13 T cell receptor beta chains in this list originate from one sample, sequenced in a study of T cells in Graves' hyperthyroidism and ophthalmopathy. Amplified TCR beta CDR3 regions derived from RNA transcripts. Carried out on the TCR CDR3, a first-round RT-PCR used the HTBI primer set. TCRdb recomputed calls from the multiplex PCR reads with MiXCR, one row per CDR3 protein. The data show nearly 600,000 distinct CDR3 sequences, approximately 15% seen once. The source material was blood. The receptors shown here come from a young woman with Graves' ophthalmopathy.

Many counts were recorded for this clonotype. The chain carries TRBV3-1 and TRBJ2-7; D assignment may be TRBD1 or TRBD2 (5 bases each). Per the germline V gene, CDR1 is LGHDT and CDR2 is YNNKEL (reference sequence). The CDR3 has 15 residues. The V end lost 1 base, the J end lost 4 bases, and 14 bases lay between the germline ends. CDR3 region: CASSQGGIGVYEQYF. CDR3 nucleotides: TGTGCCAGCAGCCAAGGGGGGATAGGGGTGTACGAGCAGTACTTC.

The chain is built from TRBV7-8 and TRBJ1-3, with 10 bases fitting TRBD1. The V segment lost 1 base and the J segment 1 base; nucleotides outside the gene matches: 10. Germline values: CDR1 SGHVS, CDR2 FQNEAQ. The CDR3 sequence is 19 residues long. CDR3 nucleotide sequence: TGTGCCAGCAGCTTAGGGGGTGGGACAGGGGAAGGGTCTGGAAACACCATATATTTT. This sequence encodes CASSLGGGTGEGSGNTIYF.

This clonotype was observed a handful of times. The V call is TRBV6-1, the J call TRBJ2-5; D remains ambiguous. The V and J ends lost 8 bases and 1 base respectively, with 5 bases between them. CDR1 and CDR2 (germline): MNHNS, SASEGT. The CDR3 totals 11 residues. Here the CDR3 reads CASATQETQYF. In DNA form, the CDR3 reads TGTGCCAGCGCGACCCAAGAGACCCAGTACTTC.

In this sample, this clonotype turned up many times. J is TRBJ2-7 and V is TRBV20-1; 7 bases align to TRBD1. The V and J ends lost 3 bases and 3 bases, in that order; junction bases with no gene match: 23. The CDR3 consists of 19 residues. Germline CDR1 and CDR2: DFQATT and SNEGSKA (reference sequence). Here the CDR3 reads CSASFTTGRTFGNYYEQYF. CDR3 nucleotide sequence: TGCAGTGCTAGTTTTACGACAGGGCGAACTTTTGGGAACTACTACGAGCAGTACTTC.

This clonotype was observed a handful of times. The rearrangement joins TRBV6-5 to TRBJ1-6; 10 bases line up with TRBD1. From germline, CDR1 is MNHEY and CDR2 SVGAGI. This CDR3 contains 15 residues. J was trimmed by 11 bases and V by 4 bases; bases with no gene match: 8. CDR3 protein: CASSSPGQGWTPLHF. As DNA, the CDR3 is TGTGCCAGCAGTTCGCCGGGACAGGGGTGGACACCCCTCCACTTT.

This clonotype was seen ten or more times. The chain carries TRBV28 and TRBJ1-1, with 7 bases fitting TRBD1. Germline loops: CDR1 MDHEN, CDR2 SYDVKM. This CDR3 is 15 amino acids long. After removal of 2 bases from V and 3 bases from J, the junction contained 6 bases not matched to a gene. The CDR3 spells CASSLRGLLYTEAFF. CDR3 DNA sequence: TGTGCCAGCAGTTTAAGGGGGCTGCTTTACACTGAAGCTTTCTTT.

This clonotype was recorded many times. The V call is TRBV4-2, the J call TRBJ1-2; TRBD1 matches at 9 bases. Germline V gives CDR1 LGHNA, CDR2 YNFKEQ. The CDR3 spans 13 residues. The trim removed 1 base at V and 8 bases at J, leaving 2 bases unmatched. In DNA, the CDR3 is TGTGCCAGCAGCCAAGGACAGGGGGGAGGCTACACCTTC. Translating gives CASSQGQGGGYTF.

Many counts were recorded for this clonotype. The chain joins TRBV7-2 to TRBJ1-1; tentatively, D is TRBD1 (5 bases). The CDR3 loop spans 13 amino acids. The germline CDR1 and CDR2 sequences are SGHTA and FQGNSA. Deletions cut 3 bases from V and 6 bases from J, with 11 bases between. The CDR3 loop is CASSLGRVAEAFF. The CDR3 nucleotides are TGTGCCAGCAGCTTGGGCAGGGTCGCTGAAGCTTTCTTT.

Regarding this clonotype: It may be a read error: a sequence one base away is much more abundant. The CDR3 is CASSPSGASYNEQFF. The CDR3 bases are TGTGCCAGCAGCCCTAGCGGGGCCTCCTACAATGAGCAGTTCTTC. The chain joins TRBV7-9 to TRBJ2-1, with 9 positions matching TRBD2. J was trimmed by 0 bases and V by 5 bases; bases with no gene match: 2. Looked up from germline, CDR1 is SEHNR and CDR2 is FQNEAQ (reference sequence). The length of the CDR3 is 15 residues.

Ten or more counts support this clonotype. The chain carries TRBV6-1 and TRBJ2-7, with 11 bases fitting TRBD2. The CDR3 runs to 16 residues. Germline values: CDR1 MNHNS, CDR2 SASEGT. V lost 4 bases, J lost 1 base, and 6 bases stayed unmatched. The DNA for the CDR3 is TGTGCCAGCAGTGGCTCTAGCGGGAGGACTTCCTACGAGCAGTACTTC. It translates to CASSGSSGRTSYEQYF.

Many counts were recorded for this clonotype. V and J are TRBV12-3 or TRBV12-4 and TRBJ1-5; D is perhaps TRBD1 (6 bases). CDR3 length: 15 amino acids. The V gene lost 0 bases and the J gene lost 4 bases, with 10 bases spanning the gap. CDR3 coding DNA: TGTGCCAGCAGTTTAGCCCGGGGGCCGAATCAGCCCCAGCATTTT. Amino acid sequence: CASSLARGPNQPQHF.

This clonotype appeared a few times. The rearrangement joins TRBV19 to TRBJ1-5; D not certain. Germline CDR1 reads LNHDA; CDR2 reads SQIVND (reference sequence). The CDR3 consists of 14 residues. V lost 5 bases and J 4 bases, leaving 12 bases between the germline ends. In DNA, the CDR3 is TGTGCCAGTAGTGAGTCCCTTTATAATCAGCCCCAGCATTTT. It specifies CASSESLYNQPQHF.

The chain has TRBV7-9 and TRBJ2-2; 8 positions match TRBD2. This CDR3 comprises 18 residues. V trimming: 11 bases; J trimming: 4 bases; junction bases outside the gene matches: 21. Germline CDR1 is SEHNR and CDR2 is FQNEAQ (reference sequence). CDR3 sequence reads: CAAPSGSSGRFGTGELFF. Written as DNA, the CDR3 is TGTGCCGCCCCCTCCGGGTCAAGCGGGAGATTTGGCACCGGGGAGCTGTTTTTT.